This T cell receptor beta chain was obtained from a study of shared T cell receptors in the human thymus. The data were produced by immunoSEQ multiplex PCR, yet TCRdb's version contains in-frame clones alone and is incomplete. In the table there are more than 550,000 clones, 75% to 90% of which are singletons. V lost 0 bases, J lost 0 bases, and 18 bases lay in between. Looked up from germline, CDR1 is ENHRY and CDR2 is SYGVKD. The CDR3 is 19 amino acids. In this sample, this clone turned up once. These same data were also listed under a study on human thymus T cells. In that study: The donors were infants in Finland with congenital heart defects, otherwise immunologically healthy. Corrective cardiac operations yielded the resected thymus tissue.

The rearrangement joins TRBV10-3 to TRBJ2-4, with D perhaps matching TRBD2 (5 bases). Material for sequencing was thymocytes. This TCR came from a girl under two years old with a congenital heart defect. The CDR3 here is CAISESMGAGEIAKNIQYF. CDR3 in DNA: TGTGCCATCAGTGAGTCGATGGGCGCCGGGGAGATAGCCAAAAACATTCAGTACTTC.